This T cell receptor beta chain was recorded in a study of T cell changes during pregnancy in multiple sclerosis. Using immunoSEQ multiplex PCR, the repertoire was profiled, and TCRdb retains in-frame clones only, with some absent. The data show nearly 110,000 clones, under 95% seen once. CDR3 size: 15 residues. Germline V gene sequence: CDR1 SGHNT, CDR2 YENEEA. The junction had 5 bases not matched to a gene; V was cut back by 0 bases and J by 7 bases. The gene calls are TRBV11-3 and TRBJ2-1; 8 bases agree with TRBD2. The sequences come from peripheral blood, collected in the third trimester of pregnancy. The origin of this receptor is a female donor in good health, enrolled as a control in a pregnancy study. The CDR3 DNA reads as TGTGCCAGCAGCTTAGATCCAGCGGGGGTTAATGAGCAGTTCTTC. Translation gives CASSLDPAGVNEQFF.